These T cell receptor beta chains were read from a single sample in a study of human T cells and chemical hapten exposure. TCRdb called the RACE reads again in MiXCR, with one record for every CDR3 protein. The sample gives roughly 180,000 distinct CDR3 sequences, approximately 20% of which show up once; under 7.5% is in the top ten. Sample: whole blood, taken in connection with sensitization to the hapten diphenylcyclopropenone (DPC). The origin of the receptors is a woman aged 50 to 60 with alopecia areata. Some clones in this sample may be carry-over from other donors' samples. Both conserved end residues are part of each CDR3.

j_call	v_call	cdr3_aa
TRBJ2-7	TRBV5-1	CASSSVEGHEQYF
TRBJ2-1	TRBV20-1	CSARPIAVVINEQFF
TRBJ1-1	TRBV15	CATSRDPQGAGAEAFF
TRBJ2-3	TRBV9	CASSVESGTDTQYF
TRBJ2-3	TRBV20-1	CSASGGRGDTQYF
TRBJ1-2	TRBV28	CASSSGTIYGYTF
TRBJ2-1	TRBV14	CASSRQGWEDNEQFF
TRBJ1-6	TRBV3-1	CASSQRAGAGSPLHF
TRBJ1-5	TRBV10-2	CASRDGDQPQHF
TRBJ2-7	TRBV10-3	CAISDSPRVAGTGEQYF
TRBJ1-1	TRBV2	CASSETGAMNTEAFF
TRBJ2-1	TRBV2	CASTTLLAGEGEQFF
TRBJ2-1	TRBV5-6	CASSLARWPLAGHYNEQFF
TRBJ1-2	TRBV5-1	CASSLGGQNYGYTF
TRBJ1-1	TRBV7-3	CASSSSVLLYTEAFF
TRBJ2-1	TRBV9	CASSRAHNEQFF
TRBJ1-1	TRBV3-1	CASSPPGVGAEAFF
TRBJ1-6	TRBV20-1	CSARGTGTSPLHF
TRBJ1-1	TRBV29-1	CSVRTGAEAFF
TRBJ2-3	TRBV21-1	CAILRGTNITDTQYF
TRBJ2-5	TRBV2	CASSGGGQETQYF
TRBJ2-1	TRBV7-9	CASSTGLAYNEQFF
TRBJ2-1	TRBV20-1	CSAGLADPTSPSYNEQFF
TRBJ2-7	TRBV20-1	CSARGELAGVPGEQYF
TRBJ2-7	TRBV29-1	CSVVYRVNSYEQYF